The rows below give T cell receptor beta chains drawn from one sample of a study of blood T cell repertoires in COVID-19. Sequencing used immunoSEQ multiplex PCR; TCRdb keeps in-frame clones, though not all of them. The sample has roughly 190,000 clones, around 85% seen once; the top ten hold approximately 11%. Sample: peripheral blood. The origin of the receptors is a woman in her sixties or seventies with COVID-19, enrolled during active disease. Each CDR3 is given with its conserved first and last residue. The D gene is left open where the match is weak. The size field is filled for only some rows; it gives once, few, many or a size class.

CDR3 DNA	CDR3 protein	V gene	clone size	D gene	J gene
TGTGCCAGCAGTTACTCGTATACAGGGGGCTTAACGGACACTGAAGCTTTCTTT	CASSYSYTGGLTDTEAFF	TRBV6-2/TRBV6-3	-	TRBD1	TRBJ1-1
TGTGCCAGCAGTTTTGGGGACAGGGCGGTGACCCAGTACTTC	CASSFGDRAVTQYF	TRBV28	-	TRBD1	TRBJ2-5
TGTGCCAGCAGCCCCGAGCTTAGCACAGATACGCAGTATTTT	CASSPELSTDTQYF	TRBV7-2	-	-	TRBJ2-3
TGTGCCAGCAGCTCTGCTACCGGGACTAGCGGGATCAATGAGCAGTTCTTC	CASSSATGTSGINEQFF	TRBV21-1	-	-	TRBJ2-1
TGTGCCACCAGTTGTGTCGGGACAGGGGATACTGAAGCTTTCTTT	CATSCVGTGDTEAFF	TRBV24-1	-	TRBD1	TRBJ1-1
TGTGCCAGCAGCTTAGTTCCCGGGACTAGCGGTTCCTACGAGCAGTACTTC	CASSLVPGTSGSYEQYF	TRBV11-2	-	TRBD2	TRBJ2-7
TGCGCCAGCAGCCGGGACATCCAGGTCTCCTACGAGCAGTACTTC	CASSRDIQVSYEQYF	TRBV5-1	-	-	TRBJ2-7
TGTGCCAGCAGCGTATCAGCGGGAACGTACCTAAGCTCCTACAATGAGCAGTTCTTC	CASSVSAGTYLSSYNEQFF	TRBV9	-	TRBD2	TRBJ2-1
TGTGCCAGCAGCCTGGACAGGGGCTATAGTGGAAACACCATATATTTT	CASSLDRGYSGNTIYF	TRBV5-6	-	TRBD1	TRBJ1-3
TGTGCCAGTAGTCCAGACAAAGTCTATGGCTACACCTTC	CASSPDKVYGYTF	TRBV19	-	-	TRBJ1-2
TGTGCCAGTAGCCTGATCGGGGGTAAGGCTGAAGCTTTCTTT	CASSLIGGKAEAFF	TRBV19	once	-	TRBJ1-1
TGTGCCTGGAATCTAGGGGCAGGAAACACCATATATTTT	CAWNLGAGNTIYF	TRBV30	-	-	TRBJ1-3
TGTGCCAGCAGCCCCAATAGCGGGAGCTCCTACGAGCAGTACTTC	CASSPNSGSSYEQYF	TRBV27	-	TRBD2	TRBJ2-7
TGTGCCACCAGTGATCGCAGGACCGGGACAAGCAATCAGCCCCAGCATTTT	CATSDRRTGTSNQPQHF	TRBV24-1	few	-	TRBJ1-5
TGTGCCAGCAGCTTCCGGAGCGGCCAGTTCTACAATGAGCAGTTCTTC	CASSFRSGQFYNEQFF	TRBV13	-	-	TRBJ2-1
TGCGCCAGCAGCCGCCAGATCGCGAACACTGAAGCTTTCTTT	CASSRQIANTEAFF	TRBV4-1	-	-	TRBJ1-1
TGTGCCAGCAGCCCTGCCTACGAGCAGTACTTC	CASSPAYEQYF	TRBV11-2	-	-	TRBJ2-7
TGTGCCAGCAGCTCCAGGGCGGGAACGTATAATTCACCCCTCCACTTT	CASSSRAGTYNSPLHF	TRBV7-2	-	-	TRBJ1-6
TGTGCCAGCAGCGTAGACCAGCGGGAGCTCGGCGAGCAGTACTTC	CASSVDQRELGEQYF	TRBV9	-	TRBD2	TRBJ2-7
TGTGCCATCAGTGGCCCTGAAAGGGGTGTGGACGAGCAGTACTTC	CAISGPERGVDEQYF	TRBV10-3	-	-	TRBJ2-7
TGTGCCAGCAGTGGGACAGGGGATCAGCCCCAGCATTTT	CASSGTGDQPQHF	TRBV2	-	TRBD1	TRBJ1-5
TGCGCCAGCAGCTTGGGTGGCGGAATTCTCACAGATACGCAGTATTTT	CASSLGGGILTDTQYF	TRBV5-1	-	-	TRBJ2-3
TGTGCCAGCAGTTTATCACGGGGGGCTGGTGGAAACACCATATATTTT	CASSLSRGAGGNTIYF	TRBV28	-	-	TRBJ1-3
TGCGCCAGCAGCCAAGACAGGGGGCCTTTCGAGCAGTACTTC	CASSQDRGPFEQYF	TRBV4-3	few	TRBD1	TRBJ2-7
TGTGCCAGCAGCTCTGTCAGGACTAGCGGATTCAATGAGCAGTTCTTC	CASSSVRTSGFNEQFF	TRBV5-4	-	TRBD2	TRBJ2-1
TGCAGCGTTGGCCGCCATAGCGGATATAATGAGCAGTTCTTC	CSVGRHSGYNEQFF	TRBV29-1	-	-	TRBJ2-1
TGCGCCAGTAGCTGGCCAGATCCGGGGGAGCAGTACTTC	CASSWPDPGEQYF	TRBV5-1	-	-	TRBJ2-7
TGTGCCAGCAGCTATAGTGGCGGGACGTCCTACGAGCAGTACTTC	CASSYSGGTSYEQYF	TRBV7-2	-	-	TRBJ2-7
TGTGCCAGCAGTTACCACAGGGCTGGGGAGCTGTTTTTT	CASSYHRAGELFF	TRBV6-5	-	-	TRBJ2-2
TGCGCCAGCAGCTTGGCACAAAACACGGAGACCCAGTACTTC	CASSLAQNTETQYF	TRBV5-1	-	-	TRBJ2-5
TGCAGCGTCGGCGGGACTAGCGGGAGAGGGGACTGGGGGCAGTACTTC	CSVGGTSGRGDWGQYF	TRBV29-1	-	TRBD2	TRBJ2-7
TGTGCCAGCAGCGGGACAGGGGGACTAGCGGGATTTGCCTACGAGCAGTACTTC	CASSGTGGLAGFAYEQYF	TRBV5-4	-	TRBD2	TRBJ2-7
TGTGCCAGCAGTCCTCGGACAGGGATTTACAATGAGCAGTTCTTC	CASSPRTGIYNEQFF	TRBV27	-	TRBD1	TRBJ2-1
TGTGCCAGCAGTGAATCTAGGGGGAGCTCTGAAGCTTTCTTT	CASSESRGSSEAFF	TRBV25-1	-	-	TRBJ1-1
TGTGCCAGCAGCAGCGGGACAGGTACCGCTTTCTTT	CASSSGTGTAFF	TRBV3-1/TRBV3-2	once	TRBD1	TRBJ1-1
TGTGCCAGCAGGGCCTCCTACAATGAGCAGTTCTTC	CASRASYNEQFF	TRBV6-5	-	-	TRBJ2-1
TGTGCCAGCAGCAGAGCGGGGAAACTATCTGGAAACACCATATATTTT	CASSRAGKLSGNTIYF	TRBV13	-	-	TRBJ1-3
TGTGCCAGCAGTTTCTTCCAGGGGGTGAACACTGAAGCTTTCTTT	CASSFFQGVNTEAFF	TRBV28	few	TRBD1	TRBJ1-1
TGTGCCAGCAGCCCGGGACTAGGGACAGATACGCAGTATTTT	CASSPGLGTDTQYF	TRBV5-4	-	TRBD2	TRBJ2-3
TGTGCCACCAGGGTACAAAGCTCCTACGAGCAGTACTTC	CATRVQSSYEQYF	TRBV15	-	-	TRBJ2-7
TGTGCCAGCAGCTTAGCGATGGGTACGGGATCCAAAAACATTCAGTACTTC	CASSLAMGTGSKNIQYF	TRBV7-9	once	-	TRBJ2-4
TGCAGCGTGAACGGGGAAGCCCTCTATGGCTACACCTTC	CSVNGEALYGYTF	TRBV29-1	-	-	TRBJ1-2
TGTGCCAGCAGCCCCCAGGGGCTAGTCCAAGAGCAGTACTTC	CASSPQGLVQEQYF	TRBV7-2	-	-	TRBJ2-7
TGTGCCAGCGGGAGGGCTTCCTACGAGCAGTACTTC	CASGRASYEQYF	TRBV13	-	TRBD2	TRBJ2-7
TGTGCCAGCAACAGGGGGCTCCCGAATGACAATGAGCAGTTCTTC	CASNRGLPNDNEQFF	TRBV13	-	TRBD1	TRBJ2-1
TGTGCCAGCAGCCAAGTCCGGCCCCCTGGAAGCGGTCAGCCCCAGCATTTT	CASSQVRPPGSGQPQHF	TRBV3-1/TRBV3-2	-	-	TRBJ1-5
TGTGCCTGGAGTCAGGGGGATGGCAATCAGCCCCAGCATTTT	CAWSQGDGNQPQHF	TRBV30	-	TRBD1	TRBJ1-5